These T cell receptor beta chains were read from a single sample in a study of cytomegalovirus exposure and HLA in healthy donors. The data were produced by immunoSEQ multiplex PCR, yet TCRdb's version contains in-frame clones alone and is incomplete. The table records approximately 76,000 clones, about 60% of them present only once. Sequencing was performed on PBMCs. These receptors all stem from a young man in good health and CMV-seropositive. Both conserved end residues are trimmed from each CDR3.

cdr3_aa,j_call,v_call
ASWPGTGGTQY,TRBJ2-5,TRBV27
ASSGSHSESNTGELF,TRBJ2-2,TRBV6-4
ASSQGQGNQETQY,TRBJ2-5,TRBV11-2
ASSQGATNTEAF,TRBJ1-1,TRBV11-3
AITPNRDYEQY,TRBJ2-7,TRBV10-3
ASSDRAGTEAF,TRBJ1-1,TRBV27
ASRPGGAYEQY,TRBJ2-7,TRBV28
ASSLGLRVHEQY,TRBJ2-7,TRBV11-2
ASNRGRNEKLF,TRBJ1-4,TRBV19
AISGTSGSYNEQF,TRBJ2-1,TRBV10-3
ASSLGGAITDTQY,TRBJ2-3,TRBV4-2
ASSFGNEQF,TRBJ2-1,TRBV11-2
ASSQVAGDGYT,TRBJ1-2,TRBV4-1
ASSLSAGRALVRLGYEQY,TRBJ2-7,TRBV27
AWTVQGANEKLF,TRBJ1-4,TRBV30
ASSLAQGVRVYT,TRBJ1-2,TRBV7-9
AISELSAGAAYNEQF,TRBJ2-1,TRBV10-3
ASSQGDRGYNSPLH,TRBJ1-6,TRBV4-2
ASSHLAGSFIGELF,TRBJ2-2,TRBV4-3
ASSPGTSRYTDTQY,TRBJ2-3,TRBV9
ASSYSSSDLNTEAF,TRBJ1-1,TRBV6-6
ATRRTGNPNQPQH,TRBJ1-5,TRBV6-6
ASSPGGTSNQPQH,TRBJ1-5,TRBV2
ASSPGSRDQY,TRBJ2-7,TRBV14
ASSLLGGAGNEQF,TRBJ2-1,TRBV27
ASSVQGAIYEQY,TRBJ2-7,TRBV2
ASSPLLRTGGRLNYGYT,TRBJ1-2,TRBV2
ASSQAALVSYNEQF,TRBJ2-1,TRBV4-3
ASSLGTGGEQY,TRBJ2-7,TRBV27
ARERGGLDTGELF,TRBJ2-2,TRBV2
ASSLKTGVRFYEQY,TRBJ2-7,TRBV27
ASSLYRGLPDEQY,TRBJ2-7,TRBV14
SVGETGVTNEKLF,TRBJ1-4,TRBV29-1
ASSPDSLGETQY,TRBJ2-5,TRBV11-3
ASRRQNTDTQY,TRBJ2-3,TRBV6-5